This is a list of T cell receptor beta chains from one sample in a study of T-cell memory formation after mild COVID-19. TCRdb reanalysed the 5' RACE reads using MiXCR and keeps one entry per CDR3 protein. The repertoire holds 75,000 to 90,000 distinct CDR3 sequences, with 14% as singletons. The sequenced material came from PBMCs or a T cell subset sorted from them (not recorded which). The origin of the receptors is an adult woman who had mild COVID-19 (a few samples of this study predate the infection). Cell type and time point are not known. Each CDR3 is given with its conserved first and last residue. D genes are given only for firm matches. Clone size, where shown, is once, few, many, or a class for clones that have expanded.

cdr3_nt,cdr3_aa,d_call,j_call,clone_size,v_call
TGTGCCAGCAGCTCCAACCTAGACAGTGGGGAGCAGTACTTC,CASSSNLDSGEQYF,NA,TRBJ2-7,few,TRBV7-6
TGTGCCAGCAGCGTGGGGGGGAGGGGCGATGAGCAGTTCTTC,CASSVGGRGDEQFF,TRBD2,TRBJ2-1,few,TRBV9
TGCGCCAGCAGCCCCTCGGTGGGATACGAGCAGTACTTC,CASSPSVGYEQYF,NA,TRBJ2-7,NA,TRBV4-3
TGTGCCAGCAGTAATGGACAGGGGTACAATGAGCAGTTCTTC,CASSNGQGYNEQFF,TRBD1,TRBJ2-1,many,TRBV9
TGTGCCAGCAGTTACGAGGCCACGGGGGCCTCTAGCTCCTACAATGAGCAGTTCTTC,CASSYEATGASSSYNEQFF,NA,TRBJ2-1,few,TRBV6-5
TGCGCCAGCAGCCCAGAAAGGACCTACGAGCAGTACTTC,CASSPERTYEQYF,NA,TRBJ2-7,few,TRBV4-3
TGTGCCACCAGGGTAGCGGGACGGCTTTACGAGCAGTACTTC,CATRVAGRLYEQYF,TRBD2,TRBJ2-7,NA,TRBV15
TGTGCCAGCAGCTTGGAGGGATCTGGCTACACCTTC,CASSLEGSGYTF,NA,TRBJ1-2,few,TRBV5-6
TGCAGCGTTGAAACTAGCGGGAGTTATGAGCAGTTCTTC,CSVETSGSYEQFF,TRBD2,TRBJ2-1,many,TRBV29-1
TGCAGCGTTCAGGAGCAGGGGGACCCACAGTTCTTC,CSVQEQGDPQFF,TRBD1,TRBJ2-1,NA,TRBV29-1
TGCGCCAGCAGCCAAGTGCCTGGGGACAATGAGCAGTTCTTC,CASSQVPGDNEQFF,NA,TRBJ2-1,few,TRBV4-1
TGTGCCAGCAAAGAACTAGCGGGAGTAGGGGAGCTGTTTTTT,CASKELAGVGELFF,TRBD2,TRBJ2-2,few,TRBV7-9
TGCGCCAGCAGCCAAGGCCACTTGGACTTCTCCTACAATGAGCAGTTCTTC,CASSQGHLDFSYNEQFF,NA,TRBJ2-1,few,TRBV4-1
TGTGCCAGCAGCGTAGTCCCGAACACTGAAGCTTTCTTT,CASSVVPNTEAFF,NA,TRBJ1-1,NA,TRBV9
TGTGCCAGCAGCTTGGCGCCCGGGCGGGCCCAGTACTTC,CASSLAPGRAQYF,NA,TRBJ2-5,NA,TRBV5-6
TGTGCCAGCTCACCTCCCGGGTGGGGGTACGAGCAGTACTTC,CASSPPGWGYEQYF,NA,TRBJ2-7,few,TRBV18
TGTGCCAGCAGCTTAGGTCTCAGGGAGATGGAGACCCAGTACTTC,CASSLGLREMETQYF,NA,TRBJ2-5,NA,TRBV7-9
TGCAGCGCCGGGGGTGGCCTCGGGGAGCTGTTTTTT,CSAGGGLGELFF,NA,TRBJ2-2,many,TRBV29-1
TGTGCCAGCAGCCAATTAACCCCCCTCAATGAGCAGTTCTTC,CASSQLTPLNEQFF,NA,TRBJ2-1,few,TRBV4-2
TGCGCCAGCAGCGCAGGACTAGCGGGGGATACGCAGTATTTT,CASSAGLAGDTQYF,TRBD2,TRBJ2-3,NA,TRBV5-1
TGTGCCAGCAGTCCGGCTACAGGGGGGACTGAAGCTTTCTTT,CASSPATGGTEAFF,TRBD1,TRBJ1-1,NA,TRBV12-3/TRBV12-4
TGTGCCAGCAGTGAAAGTCCCCTGGGCTACGAGCAGTACTTC,CASSESPLGYEQYF,NA,TRBJ2-7,few,TRBV2
TGCGCCAGCAGCCAAGTAGGGGGGAGCCCCGTGATCTTC,CASSQVGGSPVIF,NA,TRBJ2-1,NA,TRBV4-1
TGTGCCAGCAGTTTTTACGGGCAGAACTCCTACGAGCAGTACTTC,CASSFYGQNSYEQYF,NA,TRBJ2-7,few,TRBV12-3/TRBV12-4
TGTGCCAGGCCCTGGGACTCGCTCTGCCTTTCCTACAATGAGCAGTTCTTC,CARPWDSLCLSYNEQFF,NA,TRBJ2-1,many,TRBV12-3/TRBV12-4
TGCAGCGTCCGGACTAGCGCCGCCTACGAGCAGTACTTC,CSVRTSAAYEQYF,TRBD2,TRBJ2-7,many,TRBV29-1
TGCAGTGCTACGGGTCCGAGTGACGGCTACAATGAGCAGTTCTTC,CSATGPSDGYNEQFF,NA,TRBJ2-1,few,TRBV20-1
TGCGCCAGCAGCCAAGCAATGGGTGATGAGCAGTTCTTC,CASSQAMGDEQFF,NA,TRBJ2-1,many,TRBV4-1
TGTGCCAGCAGCTTCGGGGGGGCTTTGGACAATGAGCAGTTCTTC,CASSFGGALDNEQFF,TRBD2,TRBJ2-1,NA,TRBV5-4
TGTGCCATCAGGGACGGGAGCTCCTACGAGCAGTACTTC,CAIRDGSSYEQYF,NA,TRBJ2-7,few,TRBV10-3
TGTGCCAGCAGCCCAGGGGCGAACGAGCAGTACTTC,CASSPGANEQYF,NA,TRBJ2-7,NA,TRBV3-1
TGTGCCAGCACTCAGGGTTGGGACGAGCAGTACTTC,CASTQGWDEQYF,NA,TRBJ2-7,NA,TRBV6-1
TGTGCCAGCAGCTTAGCGGCAGCCTTAATCTCCTACGAGCAGTACTTC,CASSLAAALISYEQYF,NA,TRBJ2-7,NA,TRBV7-9
TGTGCCAGCAGTTTAGCCCACACTGAAGCTTTCTTT,CASSLAHTEAFF,NA,TRBJ1-1,NA,TRBV12-3/TRBV12-4
TGTGCCAGCAGTTTTACCGGGAACTCCTACGAGCAGTACTTC,CASSFTGNSYEQYF,NA,TRBJ2-7,few,TRBV12-3/TRBV12-4
TGTGCCAGCAGCTTTCCTGGCACTGAAGCTTTCTTT,CASSFPGTEAFF,NA,TRBJ1-1,medium-sized,TRBV7-9
TGTGCCAGCAGCTTGAGGAATCAGCCCCAGCATTTT,CASSLRNQPQHF,NA,TRBJ1-5,few,TRBV5-6
TGCGCCAGCATTGATGCGACCGGGGAGCTGTTTTTT,CASIDATGELFF,NA,TRBJ2-2,NA,TRBV4-1
TGTGCCAGCAGTACCCTGGACAGGGGCTCCCAAGAGACCCAGTACTTC,CASSTLDRGSQETQYF,TRBD1,TRBJ2-5,NA,TRBV6-6
TGTGCCACCAGTGACCCCCCCTATCGCGAGCAGTACTTC,CATSDPPYREQYF,NA,TRBJ2-7,NA,TRBV24-1
TGTGCCAGCAGGCCCCGAGCGGATCTTCGGACACCTCAAGAGACCCAGTACTTC,CASRPRADLRTPQETQYF,NA,TRBJ2-5,few,TRBV4-2
TGTGCCTGGAGACGTCGGGGGAGCTCCTACAATGAGCAGTTCTTC,CAWRRRGSSYNEQFF,NA,TRBJ2-1,few,TRBV30
TGCGCCAGCAGCTACCGGGACAGTCTCTACGAGCAGTACTTC,CASSYRDSLYEQYF,TRBD1,TRBJ2-7,NA,TRBV5-1
TGTGCCAGCAGGGGACAGTCCACGCATCAGGGTACGCAGTATTTT,CASRGQSTHQGTQYF,TRBD1,TRBJ2-3,NA,TRBV27
TGTGCCAGCAGCCAAGATGAACAGAAGTTTTATGGCTACACCTTC,CASSQDEQKFYGYTF,NA,TRBJ1-2,few,TRBV4-2
TGTGCCAGCAGTGAAGTAGCCTTCTCTAGCAATCAGCCCCAGCATTTT,CASSEVAFSSNQPQHF,NA,TRBJ1-5,few,TRBV2
TGTGCCAGCAGTTACTCGAGCTCCTGGACTAGCGGCACCTACGAGCAGTACTTC,CASSYSSSWTSGTYEQYF,TRBD2,TRBJ2-7,NA,TRBV6-2/TRBV6-3
TGTGCCAGCAGTTTAGGTTGGGATTCGGTGAACACTGAAGCTTTCTTT,CASSLGWDSVNTEAFF,NA,TRBJ1-1,few,TRBV12-3/TRBV12-4
TGTGCCAGCAGCGTAGGGCAGGGGTGGCAAGAGACCCAGTACTTC,CASSVGQGWQETQYF,NA,TRBJ2-5,NA,TRBV9
TGTGCCAGCAGCCCCGGATCCGGGACAGGGGACTACGAGCAGTACTTC,CASSPGSGTGDYEQYF,TRBD1,TRBJ2-7,NA,TRBV9
TGTGCCTGGAGTGTACTCCTAGCGGGAGGGCGGTACGAGCAGTACTTC,CAWSVLLAGGRYEQYF,TRBD2,TRBJ2-7,few,TRBV30
TGCGCCAGCAGCCAAGAGGGGGTCAGGTCACCTGAAGCTTTCTTT,CASSQEGVRSPEAFF,NA,TRBJ1-1,NA,TRBV4-3
TGCAGCGCCCTCGGACAGGGCGGGAGGCCCCAGTACTTC,CSALGQGGRPQYF,NA,TRBJ2-5,NA,TRBV29-1
TGTGCCAGCAGTTACTGGACAGGCGGATATGGCTACACCTTC,CASSYWTGGYGYTF,TRBD1,TRBJ1-2,few,TRBV6-2/TRBV6-3
TGTGCTAGTGGCTCGACTCACTACCTCCACGGCGAGCAGTACTTC,CASGSTHYLHGEQYF,NA,TRBJ2-7,NA,TRBV12-5